This is a list of T cell receptor beta chains from one sample in a study of blood T cell repertoires in COVID-19. Some clones are missing from TCRdb's copy, which holds only in-frame ones; the method was immunoSEQ multiplex PCR. The table records about 210,000 clones, about 88% of them present only once. Material: peripheral blood. These receptors were collected from a man aged 40-49 years with acute or convalescent COVID-19. Both conserved end residues are part of each CDR3. Each record gives: clone size, D gene, V gene, J gene, CDR3 length, CDR3 protein, CDR3 DNA. The D gene is left open where the match is weak. Clone size is not always given. Where it is, it says once, few, many or a class for expanded clones.

-	TRBD1	TRBV2	TRBJ1-5	15	CASRQDRGPNQPQHF	TGTGCCAGCAGACAAGACAGGGGACCCAATCAGCCCCAGCATTTT
-	TRBD2	TRBV14	TRBJ2-7	16	CASSYGLAGGAYEQYF	TGTGCCAGCAGCTACGGACTAGCGGGGGGGGCTTACGAGCAGTACTTC
few	-	TRBV7-2	TRBJ2-7	14	CASSPHRGNYEQYF	TGTGCCAGCAGCCCCCATCGGGGTAACTACGAGCAGTACTTC
-	TRBD1	TRBV23-1	TRBJ1-4	20	CASSHFVGTGFTPSNEKLFF	TGCGCCAGCAGTCATTTCGTCGGGACAGGGTTTACCCCAAGCAATGAAAAACTGTTTTTT
-	-	TRBV19	TRBJ2-5	15	CASSITLGLQETQYF	TGTGCCAGTAGTATCACTTTGGGACTCCAAGAGACCCAGTACTTC
-	TRBD2	TRBV2	TRBJ2-7	14	CASRVGRGVYEQYF	TGTGCCAGCAGGGTAGGACGGGGGGTCTACGAGCAGTACTTC
-	-	TRBV28	TRBJ2-3	14	CASSLQGPTDTQYF	TGTGCCAGCAGTTTACAGGGGCCCACAGATACGCAGTATTTT
-	-	TRBV4-1	TRBJ1-2	19	CASSQEPVLPGGANYGYTF	TGCGCCAGCAGCCAAGAGCCAGTCCTCCCCGGCGGAGCTAACTATGGCTACACCTTC
-	TRBD2	TRBV2	TRBJ2-7	16	CASSGVWTSGRDEQYF	TGTGCCAGCAGTGGAGTCTGGACTAGCGGGAGGGACGAGCAGTACTTC
-	TRBD2	TRBV28	TRBJ2-1	17	CASSLGLAGVSYNEQFF	TGTGCCAGCAGTTTAGGACTGGCGGGAGTGTCCTACAATGAGCAGTTCTTC
-	TRBD2	TRBV6-2/TRBV6-3	TRBJ2-1	21	CASSSMVGSGRATGRYNEQFF	TGTGCCAGCAGTTCTATGGTCGGTAGCGGGAGGGCCACCGGGCGATACAATGAGCAGTTCTTC
once	TRBD2	TRBV5-4	TRBJ2-1	18	CASRTGTSGVSSYNEQFF	TGTGCCAGTCGAACGGGGACTAGCGGGGTCTCCTCCTACAATGAGCAGTTCTTC
once	-	TRBV4-1	TRBJ1-1	13	CASSQDRFTEAFF	TGCGCCAGCAGCCAAGATCGGTTCACTGAAGCTTTCTTT
-	-	TRBV6-1	TRBJ1-2	13	CASSDVGGVGYTF	TGTGCCAGCAGTGATGTGGGAGGGGTTGGCTACACCTTC
-	-	TRBV9	TRBJ1-4	15	CASSVDSSTNEKLFF	TGTGCCAGCAGCGTCGACAGTTCAACTAATGAAAAACTGTTTTTT
-	-	TRBV11-3	TRBJ2-1	15	CASSYSVSSYNEQFF	TGTGCCAGCAGTTATAGCGTGAGCTCCTACAATGAGCAGTTCTTC
-	-	TRBV7-9	TRBJ1-1	16	CASSLGRGAVVTEAFF	TGTGCCAGCAGCTTAGGGCGGGGGGCTGTAGTTACTGAAGCTTTCTTT
-	-	TRBV27	TRBJ2-7	12	CASSLSGAEQYF	TGTGCCAGCAGTTTATCGGGGGCCGAGCAGTACTTC
-	TRBD1	TRBV6-4	TRBJ1-1	14	CASSEPRTGGEAFF	TGTGCCAGCAGTGAGCCGAGGACAGGGGGTGAAGCTTTCTTT
-	TRBD1	TRBV27	TRBJ2-1	16	CASSVRGITGINEQFF	TGTGCCAGCAGTGTCAGGGGGATAACGGGTATCAATGAGCAGTTCTTC
once	-	TRBV10-3	TRBJ1-4	13	CAISESAYGKLFF	TGTGCCATCAGTGAGTCAGCCTACGGGAAACTGTTTTTT
-	TRBD1	TRBV7-8	TRBJ1-4	22	CASSLNWGDRASTGHSDEKLFF	TGTGCCAGCAGCTTAAATTGGGGGGACAGGGCGTCAACAGGGCATAGTGATGAAAAACTGTTTTTT
once	-	TRBV7-7	TRBJ2-7	13	CASSFVPTGEQYF	TGTGCCAGCAGCTTTGTACCAACAGGGGAGCAGTACTTC
-	-	TRBV18	TRBJ2-5	15	CASSPRYPGKETQYF	TGTGCCAGCTCACCACGTTATCCAGGAAAAGAGACCCAGTACTTC
few	-	TRBV7-8	TRBJ1-5	17	CASSLSGRGYSNQPQHF	TGTGCCAGCAGCTTAAGTGGGAGAGGATATAGCAATCAGCCCCAGCATTTT
-	TRBD1	TRBV5-1	TRBJ2-7	17	CASSLQGAKTEGYEQYF	TGCGCCAGCAGCTTGCAGGGGGCCAAAACGGAGGGTTACGAGCAGTACTTC
-	-	TRBV5-1	TRBJ1-2	14	CASSLGTQGVGYTF	TGCGCCAGCAGCTTGGGTACCCAGGGCGTAGGCTACACCTTC